The entry that follows covers one T cell receptor (beta chain) sequence. Patients all relapsed after autologous stem cell transplantation, and there was variation in brentuximab vedotin exposure. These data are taken from a study of PD-1 blockade in classical Hodgkin lymphoma. Germline CDR1 reads SGHRS; CDR2 reads YFSETQ. This CDR3 comprises 14 residues. Sequenced by immunoSEQ multiplex PCR; TCRdb stores in-frame clones only, minus some. The sample has 10,000 or so clones; around 80% are singletons. The source is a human donor with classical Hodgkin lymphoma. The V and J genes are TRBV5-1 and TRBJ2-5; 7 bases line up with TRBD1. The J call is uncertain, as TRBJ2-7 better fits the DNA end. Sample: peripheral blood mononuclear cells (PBMCs), taken before the second cycle of nivolumab. CDR3 protein: CASSLEGTAYEQYF. CDR3 sequence (DNA): TGCGCCAGCAGCTTGGAAGGGACAGCCTACGAGCAGTACTTC.